These 32 T cell receptor beta chains were all obtained from the same sample, sequenced in a study of early T cells in non-severe SARS-CoV-2 infection. TCRdb re-called the 5' RACE reads through MiXCR, storing one row per CDR3 protein. Of approximately 120,000 distinct CDR3 sequences listed, just under 15% are singletons. What was sequenced was whole blood. These TCRs come from an adult who was a healthcare worker with PCR-confirmed SARS-CoV-2 infection or an uninfected control (not recorded which).

The table lists this clonotype with a count of one. The gene calls are TRBV20-1 and TRBJ2-2; D is possibly TRBD2 (7 bases). The CDR3 has 14 residues. Germline-derived CDR1 and CDR2 are DFQATT and SNEGSKA (reference sequence). With 7 bases removed from V and 2 bases from J, the gap between germline ends came to 14 bases. The DNA for the CDR3 is TGCAGTGTCGGAGGGGGGGACAACACCGGGGAGCTGTTTTTT. Its translation is CSVGGGDNTGELFF.

This chain uses TRBV5-1 with TRBJ2-5; D is tentatively TRBD1 or TRBD2 (5 bases each). CDR3 length: 15 residues. V was shortened by 4 bases and J by 3 bases, with 16 bases between the two germline ends. Germline V CDR1 and CDR2: SGHRS, YFSETQ. The CDR3 here is CASSGGRPVEETQYF. CDR3 coding DNA: TGCGCCAGCAGCGGGGGACGGCCGGTAGAAGAGACCCAGTACTTC. The entire variable domain, with the rest obtained from reference TRBV5-1 and TRBJ2-5, is as follows: KAGVTQTPRYLIKTRGQQVTLSCSPISGHRSVSWYQQTPGQGLQFLFEYFSETQRNKGNFPGRFSGRQFSNSRSEMNVSTLELGDSALYLCASSGGRPVEETQYFGPGTRLLVL.

V is TRBV5-1 and J is TRBJ2-5; 7 bases are a match to TRBD1. This CDR3 has 15 residues. Germline CDR1 and CDR2: SGHRS and YFSETQ. Trimming cost V 1 base and J 4 bases; bases outside gene matches: 7. The CDR3, as DNA: TGCGCCAGCAGCTTGACAGGGGCGCCCTCAGAGACCCAGTACTTC. This codes for CASSLTGAPSETQYF.

This clonotype was observed a single time. The chain employs TRBV18 and TRBJ2-2; D not certain. The CDR3 has 14 residues. Between the trimmed V and J ends, which lost 3 bases and 4 bases, there was a span of 9 bases. Germline CDR1 and CDR2: KGHSH and LQKENI. The CDR3 DNA sequence: TGTGCCAGCTCACCGGTAGCACTCACCGGGGAGCTGTTTTTT. Residues: CASSPVALTGELFF.

This clonotype was seen many times. J is TRBJ2-2 and V is TRBV20-1, with 7 positions matching TRBD2. This CDR3 has 15 amino acids. Germline V gives CDR1 DFQATT, CDR2 SNEGSKA (reference sequence). V lost 0 bases, J lost 4 bases, and 5 bases stayed unmatched. CDR3 DNA: TGCAGTGCTAGAGATGGGGACTATCTCACCGGGGAGCTGTTTTTT. It specifies CSARDGDYLTGELFF.

This clonotype has more than one count but fewer than ten. V gene TRBV5-1 combines with J gene TRBJ1-2; D possibly corresponds to TRBD1 (5 bases). The CDR3 is 14 residues long. The V end was cut by 0 bases, the J end by 8 bases, with 14 bases between. The germline gives CDR1 SGHRS, CDR2 YFSETQ. CDR3 coding DNA: TGCGCCAGCAGCTTGGAGGGTTCTTCAGGGGGCTACACCTTC. Its translation: CASSLEGSSGGYTF.

This clonotype was picked up a small number of times. V is TRBV3-1 and J is TRBJ1-1, with a possible D match to TRBD1 (5 bases). CDR1 is LGHDT and CDR2 is YNNKEL in the germline V gene (reference sequence). V lost 3 bases to trimming and J lost 0 bases, with 8 bases between them. The CDR3 extends over 14 amino acids. The CDR3 coding sequence is TGTGCCAGCAGCCACGCAGGGCTGAACACTGAAGCTTTCTTT. This encodes CASSHAGLNTEAFF.

The chain carries TRBV12-3 or TRBV12-4 and TRBJ1-3; the D gene is possibly TRBD1 (5 bases). The V gene lost 3 bases and the J gene lost 2 bases, with 8 bases spanning the gap. This CDR3 comprises 14 residues. CDR3: CASSFRGTGNTIYF. DNA of the CDR3: TGTGCCAGCAGTTTCCGGGGCACTGGAAACACCATATATTTT.

This chain joins TRBV20-1 and TRBJ1-1; D ambiguous. In germline, CDR1 is DFQATT, CDR2 SNEGSKA (reference sequence). The CDR3 spans 14 residues. The V gene lost 5 bases and the J gene lost 2 bases, with 15 bases spanning the gap. CDR3 in DNA: TGCAGTGCTGACCATCTGGGGTCCAACACTGAAGCTTTCTTT. Its protein product is CSADHLGSNTEAFF.

Written as DNA, the CDR3 is TGCAGTGCTAGAGACCGTCCAACTAATGAAAAACTGTTTTTT. It encodes CSARDRPTNEKLFF. This sequence joins TRBV20-1 and TRBJ1-4; D ambiguous. The V gene lost 0 bases and the J gene lost 0 bases, with 5 bases spanning the gap. The CDR3 consists of 14 residues. Germline CDR1 is DFQATT and CDR2 is SNEGSKA (reference sequence).

In nucleotides, the CDR3 is TGCGCCAGCACGCGAGGGGGAGTAGATACGCAGTATTTT. Translating gives CASTRGGVDTQYF. V is TRBV5-1 and J is TRBJ2-3; maybe TRBD1 (6 bases). V dropped 6 bases and J dropped 5 bases, with 13 bases sitting between them. Germline V gives CDR1 SGHRS, CDR2 YFSETQ. The CDR3 consists of 13 residues. Drawing the rest from reference TRBV5-1 and TRBJ2-3, the complete variable domain is KAGVTQTPRYLIKTRGQQVTLSCSPISGHRSVSWYQQTPGQGLQFLFEYFSETQRNKGNFPGRFSGRQFSNSRSEMNVSTLELGDSALYLCASTRGGVDTQYFGPGTRLTVL.

This clonotype was found a few times. The gene calls are TRBV7-2 and TRBJ2-1; 10 nucleotides align to TRBD2. The V gene end was trimmed by 6 bases and the J gene end by 0 bases; junction bases not matched to a gene: 5. CDR3 length equals 16 residues. The germline CDR1 and CDR2 sequences are SGHTA and FQGNSA. CDR3 sequence: CASSLAGASSYNEQFF. As DNA, the CDR3 is TGTGCCAGCAGTCTAGCGGGGGCAAGCTCCTACAATGAGCAGTTCTTC.

This clonotype was seen a few times. The chain recombines TRBV20-1 with TRBJ1-1, with TRBD1 identical over 9 bases. CDR3 length: 13 amino acids. The germline V gene encodes CDR1 DFQATT and CDR2 SNEGSKA (reference sequence). Trimming took 6 bases from V and 1 from J; bases not matched to a gene: 3. CDR3 amino acids: CSATGGSNTEAFF. The DNA for the CDR3 is TGCAGTGCAACAGGGGGCTCGAACACTGAAGCTTTCTTT.

This clonotype was recorded many times. The V and J genes are TRBV3-1 and TRBJ1-5; weak D call: TRBD1 (6 bases). CDR1 is LGHDT and CDR2 is YNNKEL in the germline V gene (reference sequence). Trimming removed 4 bases at V and 2 bases at J, with 12 bases between. CDR3 length equals 15 residues. CDR3 sequence reads: CASSPLGGGNQPQHF. The CDR3 nucleotides are TGTGCCAGCAGCCCCTTAGGGGGGGGCAATCAGCCCCAGCATTTT.

This clonotype was detected ten times or more. V is TRBV5-1 and J is TRBJ2-1, with a possible D match to TRBD2 (6 bases). The germline V and J ends were trimmed by 4 bases and 8 bases, with 10 bases remaining between them. Germline V gives CDR1 SGHRS, CDR2 YFSETQ. This CDR3 contains 12 residues. This CDR3 reads CASSISGDEQFF. CDR3 DNA sequence: TGCGCCAGCAGCATTAGCGGTGATGAGCAGTTCTTC. Drawing the rest from reference TRBV5-1 and TRBJ2-1, the complete variable domain is KAGVTQTPRYLIKTRGQQVTLSCSPISGHRSVSWYQQTPGQGLQFLFEYFSETQRNKGNFPGRFSGRQFSNSRSEMNVSTLELGDSALYLCASSISGDEQFFGPGTRLTVL.

There are a few counts of this clonotype. As DNA, the CDR3 is TGCGCCAGCAGCCCTAACTCGAACGCAGGGCACTATGGCTACACCTTC. It translates to CASSPNSNAGHYGYTF. The chain links TRBV4-1 to TRBJ1-2; possible D gene TRBD1, 5 bases. V lost 4 bases and J 3 bases, leaving 18 bases between the germline ends. CDR1 is MGHRA, CDR2 YSYEKL, per germline. The CDR3 spans 16 residues.

This clonotype was picked up many times. V gene TRBV14 combines with J gene TRBJ1-2, with no clear D. Trimming left V 4 bases short and J 8 bases short, with 14 bases between. From germline, CDR1 is SGHDN and CDR2 FVKESK. This CDR3 comprises 13 residues. CDR3 protein: CASSLIPAGGYTF. The CDR3 DNA reads TGTGCCAGCAGCCTTATTCCCGCCGGAGGCTACACCTTC.

This clonotype was counted a few times. V is TRBV25-1 and J is TRBJ2-1; perhaps D is TRBD1 or TRBD2 (5 bases each). The CDR3 loop spans 15 amino acids. In germline, CDR1 is MGHDK, CDR2 SYGVNS. V gave up 6 bases and J gave up 3 bases, with 15 bases separating them. CDR3 sequence reads: CASSLRGGGYNEQFF. Here the CDR3 DNA reads TGTGCCAGCAGCCTCCGGGGTGGGGGCTACAATGAGCAGTTCTTC.

The chain uses TRBV18 and TRBJ1-1; D gene uncertain. The CDR3 covers 17 residues. The germline V gene has CDR1 KGHSH and CDR2 LQKENI. V dropped 4 bases and J dropped 0 bases, with 18 bases sitting between them. The CDR3 loop is CASSRPWEPRMNTEAFF. CDR3 bases: TGTGCCAGCTCACGCCCTTGGGAACCCCGGATGAACACTGAAGCTTTCTTT.

In its sample, this clonotype was seen many times. The J gene is TRBJ1-1, the V gene TRBV5-5; D not certain. Germline CDR1 reads SGHKS; CDR2 reads YYEKEE (reference sequence). The V end was cut by 1 base, the J end by 4 bases, with 11 bases between. This CDR3 has 14 amino acids. As DNA, the CDR3 is TGTGCCAGCAGCTTGCTACTGACAACCACTGAAGCTTTCTTT. As protein: CASSLLLTTTEAFF.

In DNA form, the CDR3 reads TGCAGCGTTGTGGACAGGAGTAACACTGAAGCTTTCTTT. It specifies CSVVDRSNTEAFF. The genes are TRBV29-1 and TRBJ1-1; 7 nucleotides agree with TRBD1. The germline V gene encodes CDR1 SQVTM and CDR2 ANQGSEA. V shed 4 bases, J shed 2 bases, and the junction held 4 bases outside the gene matches. CDR3 size: 13 residues.

This chain uses TRBV25-1 with TRBJ2-7, with D possibly TRBD2 on 5 matching bases. CDR1 and CDR2 from the germline V gene are MGHDK and SYGVNS. The CDR3 runs 12 residues. Trimming pared 6 bases from V and 6 bases from J, leaving 12 bases between. The CDR3 bases are TGTGCCAGCAGCGGGAATGGAGGCGAGCAGTACTTC. Its translation is CASSGNGGEQYF.

The chain combines TRBV28 with TRBJ2-1; 12 bases fit TRBD2. The CDR3 has 20 residues. Germline lookup yields CDR1 MDHEN and CDR2 SYDVKM. The V segment lost 5 bases and the J segment 0 bases; nucleotides outside the gene matches: 14. CDR3 residues: CASSEPGLAGDLSSYNEQFF. CDR3 in DNA: TGTGCCAGCAGTGAGCCGGGACTAGCGGGCGACCTCAGCTCCTACAATGAGCAGTTCTTC.

The rearrangement joins TRBV10-1 to TRBJ1-1; 10 bases map to TRBD1. Germline trimming cut 3 bases from V and 6 bases from J; bases unmatched to any gene: 4. There are 14 residues in the CDR3. The germline CDR1 and CDR2 sequences are WNHNN and SYGVQD (reference sequence). The CDR3 coding sequence is TGCGCCAGCAGTGACGGGACAGGGGTATCTGAAGCTTTCTTT. It codes for CASSDGTGVSEAFF.

This clonotype turned up a few times. This rearrangement joins TRBV18 to TRBJ1-6; tentative D call: TRBD1 (6 bases). The CDR3 totals 14 residues. The V end was cut by 3 bases, the J end by 7 bases, with 10 bases between. Germline CDR1 KGHSH, CDR2 LQKENI. Here the CDR3 reads CASSPQGNNSPLHF. For the CDR3, the DNA is TGTGCCAGCTCACCTCAGGGGAACAATTCACCCCTCCACTTT.

The chain links TRBV7-2 to TRBJ2-3; D uncertain. Trimming removed 5 bases at V and 2 bases at J, with 14 bases between. CDR3 length: 15 amino acids. Germline assignment: CDR1 SGHTA and CDR2 FQGNSA. CDR3 loop: CASSPGTAPTDTQYF. For the CDR3, the DNA is TGTGCCAGCAGCCCAGGCACAGCTCCCACAGATACGCAGTATTTT.

The V call is TRBV10-2, the J call TRBJ1-4; weak D call: TRBD1 (5 bases). The germline V gene encodes CDR1 WSHSY and CDR2 SAAADI. V shed 6 bases and J shed 8 bases, with 16 bases lying between them. There are 14 residues in the CDR3. Here the CDR3 DNA reads TGCGCCAGCAGCCCCGCGGGGACGGGAGAAAAACTGTTTTTT. Protein product: CASSPAGTGEKLFF.

This chain links TRBV6-1 with TRBJ2-5; D gene ambiguous. Germline V gene lookup returns CDR1 MNHNS and CDR2 SASEGT. The CDR3 is 15 residues long. Trimming shortened V by 0 bases and J by 2 bases, and 10 bases separated the two germline ends. The CDR3 sequence: CASSEAPGGQETQYF. In DNA, the CDR3 is TGTGCCAGCAGTGAAGCACCGGGCGGACAAGAGACCCAGTACTTC.

The chain recombines TRBV4-1 with TRBJ1-1; D might be TRBD1 (6 bases). The CDR3 loop spans 14 amino acids. Trimming left V 6 bases short and J 4 bases short, with 15 bases between. Germline-derived CDR1 and CDR2 are MGHRA and YSYEKL. CDR3 residues: CASSWGLAATEAFF. The CDR3 DNA reads as TGCGCCAGCAGTTGGGGGCTTGCGGCCACTGAAGCTTTCTTT.

This clonotype appeared a few times. The chain is built from TRBV29-1 and TRBJ2-3; D might be TRBD1 (5 bases). CDR3 length: 15 residues. Trimming left V 4 bases short and J 0 bases short, with 14 bases between. The germline V gene encodes CDR1 SQVTM and CDR2 ANQGSEA. The CDR3 sequence is CSVAETVSSTDTQYF. The DNA of the CDR3 is TGCAGCGTTGCTGAGACAGTGTCTAGCACAGATACGCAGTATTTT.

The chain employs TRBV11-3 and TRBJ2-2; D may correspond to TRBD1 or TRBD2 (5 bases each). CDR1 and CDR2 (germline): SGHNT, YENEEA. This CDR3 contains 15 residues. With 1 base removed from V and 4 bases from J, the gap between germline ends came to 10 bases. DNA for the CDR3: TGTGCCAGCAGCTTAGGGGGGTCGGCCACCGGGGAGCTGTTTTTT. Protein: CASSLGGSATGELFF.

The rearrangement uses TRBV6-6 and TRBJ2-7; 9 bases are shared with TRBD1. CDR3 length: 16 amino acids. The germline CDR1 and CDR2 sequences are MNHNY and SVGAGI (reference sequence). V trimming: 5 bases; J trimming: 1 base; junction bases outside the gene matches: 9. CDR3 DNA: TGTGCCAGCAGTGGTATCGGACAGGGGAGGTCCTACGAGCAGTACTTC. As protein: CASSGIGQGRSYEQYF.